The 8 T cell receptor beta chains listed next were all sequenced from one sample in a study of T cell responses to AZD1222 COVID-19 vaccine. Using immunoSEQ multiplex PCR, the repertoire was profiled, and TCRdb retains in-frame clones only, with some absent. Seen here are 130,000 or so clones, roughly 89% observed once, and the top ten hold around 7.6%. The input for sequencing was peripheral blood, taken 28 days after the second dose of the MenACWY control vaccine. These receptors all stem from an adult who received the MenACWY meningococcal vaccine as a control.

The chain couples TRBV18 to TRBJ1-3; 10 bases are shared with TRBD1. The CDR3 loop spans 18 amino acids. The germline CDR1 and CDR2 sequences are KGHSH and LQKENI. With 2 bases clipped from V and 5 bases from J, the junction kept 12 bases outside the gene matches. DNA of the CDR3: TGTGCCAGCTCACCATACGGGCCCCGGACAGGGGGGAGAAACACCATATATTTT. As protein: CASSPYGPRTGGRNTIYF.

This clone turned up a few times. The V call is TRBV2, the J call TRBJ2-7, with D possibly being TRBD1 (6 bases). Germline V gene sequence: CDR1 SNHLY, CDR2 FYNNEI. Between the trimmed V and J ends, which lost 6 bases and 2 bases, there was a span of 14 bases. The CDR3 runs to 14 residues. CDR3 residues: CASREQGPTYEQYF. The CDR3 coding sequence is TGTGCCAGCAGAGAACAGGGACCTACCTACGAGCAGTACTTC. The full variable domain, rest sourced from reference TRBV2 and TRBJ2-7, is EPEVTQTPSHQVTQMGQEVILRCVPISNHLYFYWYRQILGQKVEFLVSFYNNEISEKSEIFDDQFSVERPDGSNFTLKIRSTKLEDSAMYFCASREQGPTYEQYFGPGTRLTVT.

The rearrangement links TRBV7-2 to TRBJ2-7, with a weak D call TRBD2 (5 bases). The CDR3 has 16 amino acids. Germline lookup yields CDR1 SGHTA and CDR2 FQGNSA. V dropped 4 bases and J dropped 6 bases, with 22 bases sitting between them. The CDR3: CASSSHSTGVSGEQYF. The CDR3 DNA reads TGTGCCAGCAGCTCTCATAGTACCGGGGTTTCCGGCGAGCAGTACTTC.

The rearrangement joins TRBV5-1 to TRBJ2-5, with D perhaps matching TRBD1 (6 bases). Trimming removed 4 bases from V and 5 bases from J, with 12 bases in between. The CDR3 is made up of 13 amino acids. In germline, CDR1 is SGHRS, CDR2 YFSETQ. The CDR3 is CASSPGEMETQYF. The CDR3 DNA reads TGCGCCAGCAGCCCAGGGGAGATGGAGACCCAGTACTTC.

The rearrangement uses TRBV24-1 and TRBJ2-1, with TRBD1 identical over 8 bases. This CDR3 region has 17 residues. From germline, CDR1 is KGHDR and CDR2 SFDVKD. Trimming at V came to 4 bases and at J to 5 bases, leaving 12 bases not matched to a gene. The CDR3 DNA sequence: TGTGCCACCAGTGAAAAACCGGGACAGGATCCCAACAATGAGCAGTTCTTC. Protein: CATSEKPGQDPNNEQFF.

This chain joins TRBV28 and TRBJ2-6; D possibly corresponds to TRBD1 (5 bases). Germline loops: CDR1 MDHEN, CDR2 SYDVKM. The V and J ends lost 5 bases and 4 bases respectively, with 15 bases between them. This CDR3 spans 16 amino acids. The CDR3 region is CASSLGPRAGANVLTF. The DNA of the CDR3 is TGTGCCAGCAGTCTGGGGCCCAGGGCGGGGGCCAACGTCCTGACTTTC.

The rearrangement links TRBV28 to TRBJ1-1; D remains unclear. This CDR3 has 12 amino acids. Germline V gives CDR1 MDHEN, CDR2 SYDVKM. The germline V and J ends were trimmed by 6 bases and 7 bases, with 12 bases remaining between them. The CDR3 DNA follows: TGTGCCAGCAGCCCACGCAGGATTGAAGCTTTCTTT. The encoded protein is CASSPRRIEAFF.

V and J are TRBV7-8 and TRBJ1-1, with D unclear. V lost 10 bases to trimming and J lost 4 bases, with 10 bases between them. CDR1 is SGHVS and CDR2 is FQNEAQ in the germline V gene. This CDR3 region has 11 residues. This CDR3 reads CANFMGTEAFF. The CDR3 DNA is TGTGCCAACTTCATGGGCACTGAAGCTTTCTTT.